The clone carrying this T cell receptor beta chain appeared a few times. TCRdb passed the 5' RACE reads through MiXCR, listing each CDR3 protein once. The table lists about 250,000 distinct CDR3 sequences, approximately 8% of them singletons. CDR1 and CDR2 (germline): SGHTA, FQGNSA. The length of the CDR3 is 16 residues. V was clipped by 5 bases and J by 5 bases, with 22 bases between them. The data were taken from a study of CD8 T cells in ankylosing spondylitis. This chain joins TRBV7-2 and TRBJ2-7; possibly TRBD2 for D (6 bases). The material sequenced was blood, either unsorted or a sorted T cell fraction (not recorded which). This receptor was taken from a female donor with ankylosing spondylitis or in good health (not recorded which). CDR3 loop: CASSLTPRGKIDEQYF. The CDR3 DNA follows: TGTGCCAGCAGCCTCACCCCTCGCGGGAAGATCGACGAGCAGTACTTC.